The 26 T cell receptor beta chains given below trace back to one sample, sequenced in a study of shared clonotypes between healthy human individuals. Method: immunoSEQ multiplex PCR; TCRdb's copy keeps in-frame clones and lacks some. The sample records 2 million to 2.5 million clones, around 95% being singletons. The sample taken for sequencing was naive CD4+ T cells sorted from blood. Subset of the sample: CD45RA+ positively selected. Receptors originate from a man between 18 and 29 years old in good health.

This clone has more than one count but fewer than ten. Different DNA sequences within this sample yield the same CDR3. The chain employs TRBV5-1 and TRBJ1-5; D gene uncertain. Looked up from germline, CDR1 is SGHRS and CDR2 is YFSETQ. This CDR3 is 13 amino acids long. Trimming left V 4 bases short and J 2 bases short, with 7 bases between. The CDR3 region is CASSPEGNQPQHF. CDR3 in DNA: TGCGCCAGCAGCCCCGAGGGCAATCAGCCCCAGCATTTT.

The chain joins TRBV9 to TRBJ2-1; 8 bases agree with TRBD2. Germline V gene sequence: CDR1 SGDLS, CDR2 YYNGEE. Germline trimming cut 1 base from V and 2 bases from J; bases unmatched to any gene: 8. This CDR3 has 17 residues. The CDR3 spells CASSVTLSGGPYNEQFF. In DNA, the CDR3 is TGTGCCAGCAGCGTAACCCTAAGCGGGGGCCCCTACAATGAGCAGTTCTTC.

Turning to this clone: In the same sample, other DNA sequences code for this CDR3. This sequence joins TRBV6-1 and TRBJ2-7; perhaps TRBD2 as D (5 bases). From germline, CDR1 is MNHNS and CDR2 SASEGT. The CDR3 sequence is 12 residues long. V was pared by 4 bases and J by 3 bases, with 7 bases between. This CDR3 reads CASSGTFYEQYF. CDR3 sequence (DNA): TGTGCCAGCAGTGGGACTTTCTACGAGCAGTACTTC.

The chain employs TRBV30 and TRBJ1-5, with 7 positions matching TRBD1. Germline CDR1 GTSNPN, CDR2 SVGIG (reference sequence). Trimming at V came to 2 bases and at J to 4 bases, leaving 8 bases not matched to a gene. The CDR3 runs to 15 residues. DNA for the CDR3: TGTGCCTGGAGTCCCACAGGACAGGCAAATCAGCCCCAGCATTTT. This gives the protein CAWSPTGQANQPQHF.

CDR3 DNA sequence: TGTGCCAGCTCACCACTGGACAGGGCGGTCGAGCAGTACTTC. Its translation: CASSPLDRAVEQYF. The gene calls are TRBV18 and TRBJ2-7, with 8 bases aligning to TRBD1. Losses at the gene ends were 1 base for V and 6 bases for J; bases not matched to a gene: 5. The CDR3 has 14 residues. The V gene's germline CDR1 is KGHSH and CDR2 LQKENI.

This sequence joins TRBV6-1 and TRBJ2-5; D is uncertain. Germline CDR1 MNHNS, CDR2 SASEGT. Between the trimmed V and J ends, which lost 8 bases and 2 bases, there was a span of 9 bases. CDR3 length: 12 residues. The CDR3 loop is CASSSAQETQYF. CDR3 bases: TGTGCCAGCTCATCGGCTCAAGAGACCCAGTACTTC.

The gene calls are TRBV7-3 and TRBJ1-1; possibly TRBD1 for D (5 bases). Trimming left V 2 bases short and J 0 bases short, with 10 bases between. The CDR3 extends over 15 amino acids. CDR1 is SGHTA and CDR2 is FQGTGA in the germline V gene. The CDR3 sequence: CASSLQGPMNTEAFF. The CDR3 coding sequence is TGTGCCAGCAGCTTACAGGGCCCAATGAACACTGAAGCTTTCTTT.

The chain combines TRBV5-1 with TRBJ2-1, with unresolved D. V shed 0 bases and J shed 7 bases, with 14 bases lying between them. Looked up from germline, CDR1 is SGHRS and CDR2 is YFSETQ. The CDR3 runs 15 residues. The CDR3 reads CASSLVVSQGNEQFF. CDR3 DNA sequence: TGCGCCAGCAGCTTGGTGGTTAGCCAAGGGAATGAGCAGTTCTTC.

The chain employs TRBV5-6 and TRBJ2-7; D remains ambiguous. Germline CDR1 and CDR2: SGHDT and YYEEEE. V was cut by 1 base and J by 0 bases, with 8 bases left in between. This CDR3 is 14 amino acids long. The CDR3 loop reads CASSLSVSSYEQYF. CDR3 nucleotide sequence: TGTGCCAGCAGCTTGTCTGTCAGCTCCTACGAGCAGTACTTC.

This chain uses TRBV7-2 with TRBJ2-1; either TRBD1 or TRBD2 may fit D (6 bases each). Germline values: CDR1 SGHTA, CDR2 FQGNSA. V was clipped by 5 bases and J by 6 bases, with 17 bases between them. CDR3 length: 15 residues. CDR3 residues: CASSPEGVAVNEQFF. The CDR3, as DNA: TGTGCCAGCAGCCCGGAGGGGGTGGCCGTCAATGAGCAGTTCTTC.

In regard to this clone: Other DNA sequences within the sample encode an identical CDR3. This chain joins TRBV29-1 and TRBJ2-3; 8 bases fit TRBD1. With V trimmed by 4 bases and J by 3 bases, 3 bases remained unmatched. Germline CDR1 is SQVTM and CDR2 is ANQGSEA. This CDR3 comprises 13 residues. The CDR3 sequence is CSVARGRTDTQYF. CDR3 DNA: TGCAGCGTTGCCAGGGGGCGGACAGATACGCAGTATTTT.

The chain recombines TRBV6-5 with TRBJ2-2; 9 positions match TRBD1. Germline assignment: CDR1 MNHEY and CDR2 SVGAGI. J was trimmed by 7 bases and V by 5 bases; bases with no gene match: 8. The CDR3 loop spans 15 amino acids. The chain's CDR3 is CASSPGTGYGGELFF. DNA for the CDR3: TGTGCCAGCAGTCCCGGGACAGGGTATGGCGGGGAGCTGTTTTTT.

V usage is TRBV10-3 and J usage is TRBJ2-7; the D gene is possibly TRBD2 (5 bases). There are 12 residues in the CDR3. CDR1 and CDR2 from the germline V gene are ENHRY and SYGVKD. The germline V and J ends were trimmed by 2 bases and 7 bases, with 9 bases remaining between them. The CDR3 sequence: CAISEATGEQYF. CDR3 in DNA: TGTGCCATCAGTGAGGCCACGGGGGAGCAGTACTTC.

This sequence joins TRBV7-6 and TRBJ2-2; D is unresolved. The V and J ends lost 6 bases and 1 base respectively, with 24 bases between them. Per the germline V gene, CDR1 is SGHVS and CDR2 is FNYEAQ. The CDR3 is 19 residues long. This CDR3 reads CASSPFEVDGAENTGELFF. CDR3 coding DNA: TGTGCCAGCAGTCCATTCGAAGTAGACGGCGCAGAGAACACCGGGGAGCTGTTTTTT.

The gene calls are TRBV5-1 and TRBJ2-2, with 11 nucleotides matching TRBD2. The V gene's germline CDR1 is SGHRS and CDR2 YFSETQ. This CDR3 is 14 amino acids long. V was clipped by 3 bases and J by 7 bases; unmatched bases: 2. CDR3 sequence (DNA): TGCGCCAGCAGCTCGGGACTAGCGGTCGGGGAGCTGTTTTTT. This sequence encodes CASSSGLAVGELFF. Variable domain in full (rest from reference TRBV5-1 and TRBJ2-2): KAGVTQTPRYLIKTRGQQVTLSCSPISGHRSVSWYQQTPGQGLQFLFEYFSETQRNKGNFPGRFSGRQFSNSRSEMNVSTLELGDSALYLCASSSGLAVGELFFGEGSRLTVL.

The V call is TRBV5-4, the J call TRBJ2-7; D may be TRBD1 (6 bases). CDR1 and CDR2 from the germline V gene are SGHNT and YYREEE (reference sequence). Trimming shortened V by 1 base and J by 3 bases, and 11 bases separated the two germline ends. The CDR3 is made up of 14 amino acids. The CDR3 DNA is TGTGCCAGCAGCTTGAGGCAGGGGAGCTACGAGCAGTACTTC. Amino acids: CASSLRQGSYEQYF.

This chain links TRBV19 with TRBJ1-5; TRBD1 agrees at 7 bases. Germline V gene sequence: CDR1 LNHDA, CDR2 SQIVND (reference sequence). V trimming: 3 bases; J trimming: 6 bases; junction bases outside the gene matches: 11. The length of the CDR3 is 16 residues. The CDR3 bases are TGTGCCAGTAGTATCGAAGGACAGGCCTCTGGTCAGCCCCAGCATTTT. The encoded protein is CASSIEGQASGQPQHF.

The V and J genes are TRBV2 and TRBJ2-7; TRBD1 matches 9 bases. This CDR3 has 14 amino acids. V lost 6 bases, J lost 4 bases, and 7 bases stayed unmatched. The germline gives CDR1 SNHLY, CDR2 FYNNEI. Here the CDR3 reads CASRGQGSKYEQYF. CDR3 nucleotides: TGTGCCAGCAGAGGACAGGGGTCCAAGTACGAGCAGTACTTC.

This chain connects TRBV7-2 to TRBJ1-6; TRBD1 might be the D (5 bases). The CDR3 loop spans 16 amino acids. Trimming shortened V by 2 bases and J by 2 bases, and 10 bases separated the two germline ends. CDR1 and CDR2 (germline): SGHTA, FQGNSA. The CDR3 here is CASSLRGRAYNSPLHF. DNA of the CDR3: TGTGCCAGCAGCTTAAGGGGAAGGGCCTATAATTCACCCCTCCACTTT.

This clone appeared a single time. This chain connects TRBV27 to TRBJ1-2, with a weak D call TRBD1 (6 bases). The V gene's germline CDR1 is MNHEY and CDR2 SMNVEV (reference sequence). The CDR3 covers 16 residues. Trimming removed 6 bases at V and 8 bases at J, with 25 bases between. The CDR3 DNA sequence: TGTGCCAGCAGCCAACTCAGGGGAGATGGGGTATGGGGCTACACCTTC. It codes for CASSQLRGDGVWGYTF.

The V and J genes are TRBV7-2 and TRBJ2-3; 9 positions agree with TRBD2. The CDR3 is 14 amino acids. V lost 7 bases to trimming and J lost 9 bases; unmatched junction nucleotides: 11. Germline V gives CDR1 SGHTA, CDR2 FQGNSA. The CDR3 DNA reads as TGTGCCAGCACCCCGGGGACTAGCCCACCAACGCAGTATTTT. Encoded protein: CASTPGTSPPTQYF.

This clone has only a few counts. Other DNA sequences in the sample encode the same CDR3. The V and J genes are TRBV7-9 and TRBJ2-2; the D gene is possibly TRBD1 (7 bases). V lost 5 bases and J 3 bases, leaving 10 bases between the germline ends. The CDR3 has 14 amino acids. Germline V gene data show CDR1 as SEHNR and CDR2 as FQNEAQ (reference sequence). As DNA, the CDR3 is TGTGCCAGCAGCGCGGGGACAGACACCGGGGAGCTGTTTTTT. Translated: CASSAGTDTGELFF.

The V gene is TRBV7-9, the J gene TRBJ2-7; D might be TRBD1 (6 bases). The CDR3 spans 16 residues. The germline V and J ends were trimmed by 1 base and 0 bases, with 13 bases remaining between them. Germline-derived CDR1 and CDR2 are SEHNR and FQNEAQ (reference sequence). For the CDR3, the DNA is TGTGCCAGCAGCTTAGGTCTCAGGGGTTCCTCCTACGAGCAGTACTTC. Protein sequence: CASSLGLRGSSYEQYF. Drawing the rest from reference TRBV7-9 and TRBJ2-7, the complete variable domain is DTGVSQNPRHKITKRGQNVTFRCDPISEHNRLYWYRQTLGQGPEFLTYFQNEAQLEKSRLLSDRFSAERPKGSFSTLEIQRTEQGDSAMYLCASSLGLRGSSYEQYFGPGTRLTVT.

CDR3 nucleotide sequence: TGTGCCAGCAGCCTAGGGGCGGCGGGGCAGCCCCAGCATTTT. Amino acids: CASSLGAAGQPQHF. The genes are TRBV6-1 and TRBJ1-5; weak D call: TRBD1 (5 bases). V shed 6 bases and J shed 7 bases, with 16 bases lying between them. There are 14 residues in the CDR3. Germline loops: CDR1 MNHNS, CDR2 SASEGT.

This rearrangement joins TRBV6-5 to TRBJ1-5; 7 bases align to TRBD1. Per the germline V gene, CDR1 is MNHEY and CDR2 is SVGAGI. Trimming cost V 6 bases and J 2 bases; bases outside gene matches: 4. The CDR3 runs 14 residues. This CDR3 is CASRRGLGNQPQHF. The CDR3 DNA sequence: TGTGCCAGCAGGAGGGGGCTCGGCAATCAGCCCCAGCATTTT.

The chain joins TRBV6-1 to TRBJ2-2, with a weak D call TRBD1 (6 bases). In germline, CDR1 is MNHNS, CDR2 SASEGT. There are 15 residues in the CDR3. The ends were cut back, 2 bases at V and 1 base at J, with 8 bases in the middle. The CDR3 coding sequence is TGTGCCAGCAGTGAAATGACAGGGAACACCGGGGAGCTGTTTTTT. Its protein is CASSEMTGNTGELFF.